This T cell receptor (beta chain) was identified in a study of blood T cell repertoires in COVID-19. Those enrolled, adults aged roughly 18 to 95 years, came from fewer than 25 US areas. Some clones are missing from TCRdb's copy, which holds only in-frame ones; the method was immunoSEQ multiplex PCR. The table includes about 300,000 clones, just over 85% detected once. V shed 6 bases and J 8 bases; nucleotides not matched to a gene: 13. CDR3 length equals 16 residues. The germline CDR1 and CDR2 sequences are ENHRY and SYGVKD. The clonotype originates from a man aged 25 to 40 who had recovered from COVID-19. Sequencing was carried out using PBMCs or T cells enriched from blood (not recorded which). The J gene is TRBJ2-1, the V gene TRBV10-3, with 10 bases aligning to TRBD2. CDR3: CAISLGPSGGVHEQFF. The CDR3, as DNA: TGTGCCATCAGCCTGGGGCCTAGCGGGGGTGTACATGAGCAGTTCTTC.